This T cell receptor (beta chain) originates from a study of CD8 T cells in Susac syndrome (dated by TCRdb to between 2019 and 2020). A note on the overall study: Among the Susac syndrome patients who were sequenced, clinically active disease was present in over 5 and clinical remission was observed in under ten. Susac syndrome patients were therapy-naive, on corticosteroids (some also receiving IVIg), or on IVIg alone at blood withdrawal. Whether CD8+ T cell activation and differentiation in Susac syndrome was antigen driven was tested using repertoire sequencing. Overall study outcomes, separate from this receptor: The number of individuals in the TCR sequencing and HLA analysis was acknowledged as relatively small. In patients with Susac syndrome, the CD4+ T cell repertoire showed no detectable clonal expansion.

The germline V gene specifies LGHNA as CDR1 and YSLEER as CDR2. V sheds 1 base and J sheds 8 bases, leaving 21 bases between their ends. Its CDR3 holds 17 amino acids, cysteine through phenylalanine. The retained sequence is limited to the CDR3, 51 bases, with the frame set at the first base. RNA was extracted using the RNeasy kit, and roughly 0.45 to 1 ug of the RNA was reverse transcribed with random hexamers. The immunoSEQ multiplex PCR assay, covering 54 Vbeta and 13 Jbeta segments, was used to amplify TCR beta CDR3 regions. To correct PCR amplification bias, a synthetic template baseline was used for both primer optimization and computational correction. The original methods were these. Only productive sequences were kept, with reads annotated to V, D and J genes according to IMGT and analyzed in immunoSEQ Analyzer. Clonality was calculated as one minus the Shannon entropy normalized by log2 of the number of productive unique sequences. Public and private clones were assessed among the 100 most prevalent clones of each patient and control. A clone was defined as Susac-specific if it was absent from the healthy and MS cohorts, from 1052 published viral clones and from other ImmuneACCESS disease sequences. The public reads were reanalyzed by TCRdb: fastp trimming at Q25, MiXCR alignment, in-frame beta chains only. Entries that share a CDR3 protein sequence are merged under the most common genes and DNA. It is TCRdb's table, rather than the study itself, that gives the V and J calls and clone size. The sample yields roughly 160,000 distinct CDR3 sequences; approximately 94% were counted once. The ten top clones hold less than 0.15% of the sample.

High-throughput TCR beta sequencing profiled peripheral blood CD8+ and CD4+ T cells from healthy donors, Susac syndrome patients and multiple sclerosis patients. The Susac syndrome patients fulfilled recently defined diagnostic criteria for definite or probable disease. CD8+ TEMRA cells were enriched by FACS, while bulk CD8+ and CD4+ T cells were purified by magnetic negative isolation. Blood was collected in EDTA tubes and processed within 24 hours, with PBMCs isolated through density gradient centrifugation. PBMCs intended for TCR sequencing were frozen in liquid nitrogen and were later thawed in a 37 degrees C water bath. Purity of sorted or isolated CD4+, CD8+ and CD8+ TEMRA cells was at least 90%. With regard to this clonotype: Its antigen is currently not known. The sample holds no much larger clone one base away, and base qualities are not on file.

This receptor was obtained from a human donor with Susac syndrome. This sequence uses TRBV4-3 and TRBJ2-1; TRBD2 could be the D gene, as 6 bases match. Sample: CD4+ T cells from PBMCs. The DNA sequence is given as TGCGCCAGCAGCCAAGGGGGCCTCGGGGGTGGAGGGCATGAGCAGTTCTTC. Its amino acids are CASSQGGLGGGGHEQFF.